Shown below are 32 T cell receptor beta chains from a single sample sequenced in a study of T cell changes during pregnancy in multiple sclerosis. Data came from immunoSEQ multiplex PCR; TCRdb stores just in-frame clones and leaves some out. In the table there are approximately 69,000 clones, around nine tenths of which are singletons. The input for sequencing was CD4+ T cells from peripheral blood mononuclear cells, taken in the third trimester of pregnancy. Receptors originate from a female donor in good health, enrolled as a control in a pregnancy study.

The V and J genes are TRBV30 and TRBJ1-4, with D possibly matching TRBD1 (5 bases). Germline-derived CDR1 and CDR2 are GTSNPN and SVGIG (reference sequence). V lost 4 bases, J lost 8 bases, and 20 bases lay in between. The CDR3 is 15 residues long. This CDR3 is CAWTRTGGRAEKLFF. For the CDR3, the DNA is TGTGCCTGGACAAGAACGGGGGGTAGGGCGGAAAAACTGTTTTTT.

V gene TRBV2 combines with J gene TRBJ2-1, with 7 bases lining up with TRBD1. Trimming took 6 bases from V and 7 from J; bases not matched to a gene: 9. The germline gives CDR1 SNHLY, CDR2 FYNNEI. CDR3 size: 14 residues. The CDR3 here is CASSDRDVGNEQFF. CDR3 nucleotides: TGTGCCAGCAGCGACAGGGATGTTGGGAATGAGCAGTTCTTC.

The V gene is TRBV6-4, the J gene TRBJ2-7; 9 bases are shared with TRBD1. V was clipped by 6 bases and J by 0 bases; unmatched bases: 3. CDR1 is MRHNA and CDR2 is SNTAGT in the germline V gene. This CDR3 is 14 amino acids long. CDR3 DNA sequence: TGTGCCAGCAGCCGGACAGGGGCCTCCTACGAGCAGTACTTC. As protein: CASSRTGASYEQYF.

J is TRBJ1-1 and V is TRBV20-1; no definite D call. CDR1 and CDR2 (germline): DFQATT, SNEGSKA (reference sequence). Trimming took 0 bases from V and 5 from J, leaving 4 bases between them. CDR3 size: 11 residues. CDR3 sequence reads: CSARDVTEAFF. The CDR3 region has the DNA TGCAGTGCTAGAGATGTAACTGAAGCTTTCTTT.

The chain couples TRBV6-5 to TRBJ1-2, with a tentative D call TRBD1 (6 bases). The CDR3 has 15 residues. V lost 2 bases and J lost 8, with 18 bases in between. Germline CDR1 reads MNHEY; CDR2 reads SVGAGI. CDR3 amino acids: CASSYLPGDRRGYTF. The CDR3 nucleotides read TGTGCCAGCAGTTACCTGCCAGGGGACCGTCGAGGCTACACCTTC.

This sequence joins TRBV19 and TRBJ1-5; D call uncertain. Germline V lookup: CDR1 LNHDA, CDR2 SQIVND (reference sequence). Trimming took off 5 bases at V and 10 bases at J, with 12 bases between the two ends. CDR3 length: 12 amino acids. This chain's CDR3 is CASSFLSIPQHF. CDR3 in DNA: TGTGCCAGTAGTTTTCTTTCTATCCCCCAGCATTTT.

The chain carries TRBV2 and TRBJ1-4, with 10 bases identical to TRBD1. The CDR3 covers 14 residues. Germline lookup yields CDR1 SNHLY and CDR2 FYNNEI. V trimming: 6 bases; J trimming: 5 bases; junction bases outside the gene matches: 3. The CDR3 spells CASRSGQGNEKLFF. The CDR3 DNA reads TGTGCCAGCAGGTCGGGACAGGGGAATGAAAAACTGTTTTTT.

This clone was detected once. V is TRBV29-1 and J is TRBJ2-5, with 7 bases fitting TRBD1. The V gene's germline CDR1 is SQVTM and CDR2 ANQGSEA. The V gene end was trimmed by 6 bases and the J gene end by 0 bases; junction bases not matched to a gene: 10. CDR3 length equals 15 residues. The CDR3 coding sequence is TGCAGCGTCTACCCGGACAGGTGGTACCAAGAGACCCAGTACTTC. It is translated as CSVYPDRWYQETQYF. The full variable domain, in which reference TRBV29-1 and TRBJ2-5 provide the parts outside the CDR3, is SAVISQKPSRDICQRGTSLTIQCQVDSQVTMMFWYRQQPGQSLTLIATANQGSEATYESGFVIDKFPISRPNLTFSTLTVSNMSPEDSSIYLCSVYPDRWYQETQYFGPGTRLLVL.

The rearrangement joins TRBV7-2 to TRBJ1-5; perhaps TRBD1 as D (5 bases). This CDR3 has 15 residues. Germline V gives CDR1 SGHTA, CDR2 FQGNSA. Trimming removed 8 bases from V and 2 bases from J, with 16 bases in between. CDR3 bases: TGTGCCAGCTCCCAAGGGTCAGGGCGCAATCAGCCCCAGCATTTT. Its translation: CASSQGSGRNQPQHF.

This chain connects TRBV30 to TRBJ1-2; 10 bases agree with TRBD1. Germline V gene data show CDR1 as GTSNPN and CDR2 as SVGIG (reference sequence). This CDR3 has 15 residues. Trimming removed 3 bases from V and 1 base from J; junction bases left unmatched: 5. The CDR3 region is CAWSGTGALNYGYTF. In nucleotides, the CDR3 is TGTGCCTGGAGCGGGACAGGGGCGCTTAACTATGGCTACACCTTC. Full variable domain (missing parts from reference TRBV30 and TRBJ1-2): SQTIHQWPATLVQPVGSPLSLECTVEGTSNPNLYWYRQAAGRGLQLLFYSVGIGQISSEVPQNLSASRPQDRQFILSSKKLLLSDSGFYLCAWSGTGALNYGYTFGSGTRLTVV.

The chain links TRBV29-1 to TRBJ1-4; D gene ambiguous. V was shortened by 0 bases and J by 4 bases, with 18 bases between the two germline ends. CDR3 length equals 17 residues. Germline-derived CDR1 and CDR2 are SQVTM and ANQGSEA. The CDR3 sequence is CSVEDPEEKRLNEKLFF. The CDR3 bases are TGCAGCGTTGAAGATCCCGAGGAAAAAAGGCTTAATGAAAAACTGTTTTTT.

V usage is TRBV19 and J usage is TRBJ1-6, with 9 bases fitting TRBD1. Germline V CDR1 and CDR2: LNHDA, SQIVND (reference sequence). V shed 4 bases and J 6 bases; nucleotides not matched to a gene: 4. CDR3 length: 15 residues. The CDR3 here is CASSNRDRVNSPLHF. The CDR3 DNA sequence: TGTGCCAGTAGTAACCGGGACAGGGTTAATTCACCCCTCCACTTT.

The chain has TRBV30 and TRBJ1-5, with a tentative D call TRBD1 (5 bases). Looked up from germline, CDR1 is GTSNPN and CDR2 is SVGIG (reference sequence). CDR3 length: 17 amino acids. Trimming pared 3 bases from V and 2 bases from J, leaving 20 bases between. The CDR3 DNA follows: TGTGCCTGGAGCCCTACTACCGACAGTTTTCGCAATCAGCCCCAGCATTTT. It yields the protein CAWSPTTDSFRNQPQHF. The variable domain in full, completed from reference TRBV30 and TRBJ1-5, reads SQTIHQWPATLVQPVGSPLSLECTVEGTSNPNLYWYRQAAGRGLQLLFYSVGIGQISSEVPQNLSASRPQDRQFILSSKKLLLSDSGFYLCAWSPTTDSFRNQPQHFGDGTRLSIL.

The J gene is TRBJ2-3, the V gene TRBV30; D may be TRBD2 (6 bases). Trimming left V 4 bases short and J 1 base short, with 12 bases between. CDR1 is GTSNPN and CDR2 is SVGIG in the germline V gene (reference sequence). This CDR3 comprises 14 residues. CDR3 coding DNA: TGTGCCTGGAAGAAGTGGGGGGGCACAGATACGCAGTATTTT. As protein: CAWKKWGGTDTQYF. The full variable domain, with the rest looked up from reference TRBV30 and TRBJ2-3, is SQTIHQWPATLVQPVGSPLSLECTVEGTSNPNLYWYRQAAGRGLQLLFYSVGIGQISSEVPQNLSASRPQDRQFILSSKKLLLSDSGFYLCAWKKWGGTDTQYFGPGTRLTVL.

CDR3 in amino acids: CASSVTGRGTDTQYF. CDR3 sequence (DNA): TGTGCCAGCAGCGTTACAGGGAGGGGCACAGATACGCAGTATTTT. V usage is TRBV9 and J usage is TRBJ2-3, with D maybe TRBD2 (7 bases). V was clipped by 2 bases and J by 1 base, with 11 bases between them. The germline CDR1 and CDR2 sequences are SGDLS and YYNGEE. The CDR3 is 15 residues long. Looking up the rest from reference TRBV9 and TRBJ2-3 gives the full variable domain: DSGVTQTPKHLITATGQRVTLRCSPRSGDLSVYWYQQSLDQGLQFLIQYYNGEERAKGNILERFSAQQFPDLHSELNLSSLELGDSALYFCASSVTGRGTDTQYFGPGTRLTVL.

This chain links TRBV12-2 with TRBJ2-5; the D call TRBD2 from the table was never checked on the DNA. TRBV12-2 is labeled a pseudogene. The CDR3 spans 12 residues. CDR3 loop: CASRFSAGTQYF. Written as DNA, the CDR3 is TGTGCAAGTCGCTTCTCCGCCGGGACCCAGTACTTC.

The rearrangement joins TRBV5-4 to TRBJ2-1; D is perhaps TRBD2 (7 bases). This CDR3 is built from 13 residues. Germline assignment: CDR1 SGHNT and CDR2 YYREEE (reference sequence). Trimming cost V 4 bases and J 7 bases, with 12 bases left between them. The CDR3 loop is CASSGGALNEQFF. The CDR3 DNA reads TGTGCCAGCAGCGGGGGGGCCTTGAATGAGCAGTTCTTC.

The genes are TRBV7-2 and TRBJ2-5; TRBD2 matches 10 bases. This CDR3 has 17 amino acids. V lost 1 base to trimming and J lost 1 base; unmatched junction nucleotides: 6. Germline V CDR1 and CDR2: SGHTA, FQGNSA. CDR3 amino acids: CASSLGDSGGPQETQYF. As DNA, the CDR3 is TGTGCCAGCAGCTTAGGGGATAGCGGGGGGCCCCAAGAGACCCAGTACTTC.

The chain couples TRBV30 to TRBJ1-3; D is undetermined. V lost 4 bases and J lost 0, with 7 bases in between. The CDR3 is 13 residues long. CDR1 is GTSNPN, CDR2 SVGIG, per germline (reference sequence). This chain's CDR3 is CAWMVDSGNTIYF. For the CDR3, the DNA is TGTGCCTGGATGGTAGACTCTGGAAACACCATATATTTT.

This chain uses TRBV5-6 with TRBJ2-5; 7 nucleotides agree with TRBD1. From germline, CDR1 is SGHDT and CDR2 YYEEEE. The CDR3 spans 13 residues. Germline trimming cut 4 bases from V and 3 bases from J; bases unmatched to any gene: 3. CDR3 bases: TGTGCCAGCAGCCGGGACAGCGAAGAGACCCAGTACTTC. Protein: CASSRDSEETQYF.

This rearrangement joins TRBV6-6 to TRBJ2-7, with TRBD1 identical over 7 bases. With V trimmed by 8 bases and J by 0 bases, 10 bases remained unmatched. Germline assignment: CDR1 MNHNY and CDR2 SVGAGI (reference sequence). The CDR3 covers 15 residues. This CDR3 reads CASQRQGTSSYEQYF. DNA for the CDR3: TGTGCCAGCCAAAGACAGGGAACCAGCTCCTACGAGCAGTACTTC.

This rearrangement joins TRBV11-2 to TRBJ1-1, with 9 bases fitting TRBD1. CDR1 and CDR2 (germline): SGHAT, FQNNGV. Trimming took 0 bases from V and 11 from J; bases not matched to a gene: 10. The CDR3 totals 15 residues. This chain's CDR3 is CASSLDRGQGRTAFF. The CDR3 coding sequence is TGTGCCAGCAGCTTAGATCGAGGACAGGGGCGAACGGCTTTCTTT.

The gene calls are TRBV4-2 and TRBJ1-4; perhaps TRBD1 as D (6 bases). The length of the CDR3 is 16 residues. Trimming removed 4 bases from V and 7 bases from J, with 19 bases in between. Germline V gene lookup returns CDR1 LGHNA and CDR2 YNFKEQ. CDR3 sequence reads: CASSLSRSGEGEKLFF. The DNA for the CDR3 is TGTGCCAGCAGCCTTTCCCGTTCAGGGGAGGGTGAAAAACTGTTTTTT.

This chain joins TRBV6-1 and TRBJ1-3, with D possibly TRBD1 on 5 matching bases. The V and J ends lost 3 bases and 1 base respectively, with 10 bases between them. Germline V CDR1 and CDR2: MNHNS, SASEGT. The CDR3 contains 15 residues. The CDR3 region has the DNA TGTGCCAGCAGTGAGCCGCAGGGTTCTGGAAACACCATATATTTT. Its protein is CASSEPQGSGNTIYF.

The chain uses TRBV19 and TRBJ1-5; the match to TRBD1 covers 7 bases. This CDR3 spans 16 amino acids. Trimming took 5 bases from V and 2 from J; bases not matched to a gene: 9. Per germline, CDR1 LNHDA and CDR2 SQIVND (reference sequence). CDR3 sequence (DNA): TGTGCCAGTAGTGCATCCCGGACAGGCCGCAATCAGCCCCAGCATTTT. It codes for CASSASRTGRNQPQHF.

V usage is TRBV7-2 and J usage is TRBJ1-2, with D possibly being TRBD1 (5 bases). The CDR3 totals 14 residues. Trimming took 1 base from V and 2 from J, leaving 8 bases between them. Germline lookup yields CDR1 SGHTA and CDR2 FQGNSA. The CDR3 protein is CASSLETENYGYTF. The CDR3 DNA follows: TGTGCCAGCAGCTTAGAGACAGAGAACTATGGCTACACCTTC.

The chain couples TRBV10-3 to TRBJ2-2, with a tentative D call TRBD2 (6 bases). V was pared by 4 bases and J by 5 bases, with 35 bases between. The length of the CDR3 is 22 residues. Germline loops: CDR1 ENHRY, CDR2 SYGVKD. This chain's CDR3 is CAISVAMVGYSGDAGGTGELFF. CDR3 sequence (DNA): TGTGCCATCAGTGTTGCGATGGTGGGTTATTCGGGGGACGCCGGAGGGACCGGGGAGCTGTTTTTT.

The rearrangement uses TRBV5-1 and TRBJ1-6; the D gene is possibly TRBD1 (6 bases). The CDR3 has 15 amino acids. Trimming pared 0 bases from V and 7 bases from J, leaving 11 bases between. CDR1 is SGHRS and CDR2 is YFSETQ in the germline V gene. CDR3 DNA sequence: TGCGCCAGCAGCTTGGAGGCAGGGGCGAATTCACCCCTCCACTTT. Amino acids: CASSLEAGANSPLHF.

The J gene is TRBJ1-1, the V gene TRBV2, with D possibly matching TRBD1 (5 bases). The CDR3 has 14 amino acids. Germline CDR1 reads SNHLY; CDR2 reads FYNNEI. Trimming shortened V by 9 bases and J by 5 bases, and 19 bases separated the two germline ends. The CDR3 bases are TGTGCCAGTGGTAAAGCCAGGGTAGAAACTGAAGCTTTCTTT. Residues: CASGKARVETEAFF.

The V call is TRBV29-1, the J call TRBJ2-6; 7 bases map to TRBD2. The trim removed 6 bases at V and 2 bases at J, leaving 4 bases unmatched. The CDR3 has 14 amino acids. Germline V gene lookup returns CDR1 SQVTM and CDR2 ANQGSEA. The CDR3 DNA is TGCAGCGTCACGGGGGGAACTGGGGCCAACGTCCTGACTTTC. It codes for CSVTGGTGANVLTF.

In nucleotides, the CDR3 is TGTGCCACCAGCAGAGAACTGACTGATAATTCACCCCTCCACTTT. Its protein product is CATSRELTDNSPLHF. The rearrangement links TRBV15 to TRBJ1-6; no clear D gene. CDR3 length: 15 amino acids. Germline values: CDR1 LNHNV, CDR2 YYDKDF (reference sequence). With 0 bases removed from V and 5 bases from J, the gap between germline ends came to 8 bases.

The chain recombines TRBV19 with TRBJ1-6, with 8 bases fitting TRBD1. V shed 4 bases, J shed 10 bases, and the junction held 9 bases outside the gene matches. The CDR3 runs to 15 residues. Per the germline V gene, CDR1 is LNHDA and CDR2 is SQIVND (reference sequence). This CDR3 is CASSTPGQGGSPLHF. In DNA form, the CDR3 reads TGTGCCAGTAGTACCCCAGGACAGGGCGGCTCACCCCTCCACTTT. The variable domain in full, completed from reference TRBV19 and TRBJ1-6, reads DGGITQSPKYLFRKEGQNVTLSCEQNLNHDAMYWYRQDPGQGLRLIYYSQIVNDFQKGDIAEGYSVSREKKESFPLTVTSAQKNPTAFYLCASSTPGQGGSPLHFGNGTRLTVT.